This entry features one T cell receptor beta chain sequence. This table comes from immunoSEQ multiplex PCR, and its TCRdb copy is limited to in-frame clones, with some not included. The sample holds around 120,000 clones; more than 70% are singletons and the top ten take about 2.5%. This sample is part of a study of control samples from healthy donors and cancer patients. CDR1 is LGHNA, CDR2 YSLEER, per germline. The CDR3 covers 11 residues. Trimming stripped 9 bases from V and 8 bases from J, with 12 bases between. The chain employs TRBV4-3 and TRBJ2-3; D unclear. Material: blood. This TCR derives from a woman between 65 and 79 years old in good health. The CDR3 reads CASALGGTQYF. CDR3 bases: TGCGCCAGTGCACTTGGTGGTACGCAGTATTTT.